This T cell receptor beta chain appears in the sequencing data of a study of molecular identifiers for immune sequencing clone quantification. Study-level background: The replicate experiment used RNA from roughly 20,000 or 100,000 naive CD8 cells. This RNA was split into five aliquots, and four of them were sequenced.

This clonotype showed up many times. Germline loops: CDR1 LGHNA, CDR2 YNFKEQ. CDR3 length: 12 residues. V lost 3 bases and J lost 5, with 8 bases in between. As previously described, bulk TCR libraries were made using listed TCR primers. Each CDR3 protein gets one entry after TCRdb re-called the PCR reads with MiXCR. The data hold about half a million distinct CDR3 sequences, with about 20% observed a single time. The rearrangement uses TRBV4-2 and TRBJ2-7; TRBD1 might be the D (5 bases). Sequenced input: naive CD8+ T cells from blood, with Jurkat cell RNA spiked in. Subset indicated: FACS-sorted CD8+CD4-CCR7+CD45RA+ naive T cells. The receptor was isolated from a human donor in good health. Some libraries in this study had Jurkat cell RNA spiked in. The CDR3 DNA follows: TGTGCCAGCAGCCAGCAGGGTAACGAGCAGTACTTC. The encoded protein is CASSQQGNEQYF.